This T cell receptor (beta chain) was sequenced in a study of CD8 T cells in ankylosing spondylitis. TCRdb reprocessed the 5' RACE reads via MiXCR and lists one record per CDR3 protein. The repertoire holds 300,000 to 400,000 distinct CDR3 sequences, with about 20% as singletons. This CDR3 is 14 amino acids long. The V gene lost 4 bases and the J gene lost 1 base, with 8 bases spanning the gap. The germline V gene has CDR1 SGHRS and CDR2 YFSETQ. Sequencing was done on a sample of blood, either unsorted or a sorted T cell fraction (not recorded which). This clonotype was obtained from a male donor with ankylosing spondylitis or in good health (not recorded which). The rearrangement joins TRBV5-1 to TRBJ2-2; no reliable D call. CDR3 protein: CASSPPQNTGELFF. CDR3 bases: TGCGCCAGCAGCCCCCCCCAGAACACCGGGGAGCTGTTTTTT. Supplemented by reference TRBV5-1 and TRBJ2-2, the full variable domain reads KAGVTQTPRYLIKTRGQQVTLSCSPISGHRSVSWYQQTPGQGLQFLFEYFSETQRNKGNFPGRFSGRQFSNSRSEMNVSTLELGDSALYLCASSPPQNTGELFFGEGSRLTVL.